One TCR beta chain is described in this entry. The authors' processing: Researchers report that nucleated cell counts were estimated from reference gene primer amplification. The method was immunoSEQ multiplex PCR; TCRdb's version includes in-frame clones alone and lacks a portion of them. That table furnishes V, J and clone size, whereas the DNA furnished D and trimming. Here the sample spans about 170,000 clones, roughly 80% being singletons. V gave up 6 bases and J gave up 5 bases; unmatched junction bases: 3. The CDR3 spans 13 residues. The germline gives CDR1 MDHEN, CDR2 SYDVKM. The data were taken from a study of blood T cell repertoires in COVID-19. Study-level information: COVID-19 samples collected from the United States, Italy and Spain covered acute and convalescent phases. The analysed material was cDNA or gDNA that came from T cells, B-cell-depleted T cells, or PBMCs.

The sequenced material came from peripheral blood. The chain carries TRBV28 and TRBJ1-4, with 7 bases matching TRBD1. This TCR derives from a woman between 65 and 79 years old with acute or convalescent COVID-19. The CDR3 DNA is TGTGCCAGCAGGCCAGGGGGAAATGAAAAACTGTTTTTT. Amino acids: CASRPGGNEKLFF.